This T cell receptor beta chain derives from a study of siplizumab effects on memory and regulatory T cells. Notes on the study in general: Proliferating siplizumab-culture Treg suppressive function went unconfirmed.

CDR1 and CDR2 (germline): SGHDN, FVKESK. The CDR3 totals 15 residues. Unmatched junction bases numbered 6, after V lost 5 bases and J lost 2 bases. Of note for this clone: Its antigen is currently unknown. The sample has other DNA sequences that encode this CDR3 too.

Clones were read by immunoSEQ multiplex PCR, and TCRdb kept only the in-frame ones, dropping some. The sample has roughly 120,000 clones, roughly 94% seen once; the top ten hold under 0.75%. What was sequenced was Tregs sorted from blood. V is TRBV14 and J is TRBJ2-1; 7 nucleotides align to TRBD1. The source is a human donor in good health. The DNA for the CDR3 is TGTGCCAGCAGCATGACAGGGTACACCTACAATGAGCAGTTCTTC. This codes for CASSMTGYTYNEQFF.